The source of this T cell receptor beta chain is a study of identical twins. A single record per CDR3 protein comes from TCRdb applying MiXCR to the 5' RACE reads. The sample contains about 1.7 million distinct CDR3 sequences, more than 30% of which appear only once. Germline CDR1 is SGDLS and CDR2 is YYNGEE. V was trimmed by 0 bases and J by 4 bases, leaving 8 bases between them. The CDR3 length is 14 residues. The sequence was collected from a newborn girl in good health. Sequencing was performed on cord blood. The chain combines TRBV9 with TRBJ2-1; no firm D call. In DNA form, the CDR3 reads TGTGCCAGCAGCGTAGGAAGCGAATACAATGAGCAGTTCTTC. The encoded protein is CASSVGSEYNEQFF.